This record looks at one TCR beta chain sequence and its context. Its specificity is unknown. Germline-derived CDR1 and CDR2 are LGHNA and YSLEER. This CDR3 is built from 15 residues. The V and J ends lost 0 bases and 3 bases respectively, with 8 bases between them. The data derive from a study of blood T cells in healthy people across ages. Study details: Per two T cells, template switching captured roughly one barcoded beta molecule. Study-level results: Measured against age, TCR beta diversity per million T cells decreased in a roughly linear manner. With naive T cell percentage, TCR beta diversity showed a strong correlation.

For the second PCR, which ran for 7 to 11 cycles, a sample-barcoded 5' primer and a J-beta primer mix were used. All cDNA molecules were each tagged by a template-switch adaptor with 12 random nucleotides. TCRdb reprocessed the 5' RACE reads with MiXCR, giving one entry per CDR3 protein. Of about 830,000 distinct CDR3 sequences in the sample, approximately 67% were seen once. The sample consisted of blood. The origin of this receptor is a man aged 25-45 years in good health. V and J are TRBV4-3 and TRBJ1-4, with D uncertain. CDR3 protein: CASSQDRTANEKLFF. In DNA form, the CDR3 reads TGCGCCAGCAGCCAAGATAGAACGGCTAATGAAAAACTGTTTTTT.